The T cell receptor beta chain under discussion was sequenced for a study of blood T cell repertoires in COVID-19. Study-level background: There were acute and convalescent COVID-19 samples, and they came from the United States, Italy and Spain. Sample material is recorded as cDNA or gDNA derived from T cells, B-cell-depleted T cells, or PBMCs.

The CDR3 is made up of 15 amino acids. Germline CDR1 and CDR2: KGHSH and LQKENI. The trim removed 3 bases at V and 8 bases at J, leaving 6 bases unmatched. As originally analysed: Amplification of reference gene primers was used by the study to estimate nucleated cell counts. Only in-frame clones appear in the TCRdb table, and some are missing; sequencing was by immunoSEQ multiplex PCR. From that table come the V and J calls and clone size; the DNA was used to work out D and trimming. The data hold 40,000 to 55,000 clones, with approximately 85% observed a single time. The specimen was peripheral blood. This TCR was recovered from a human donor with acute or convalescent COVID-19. The donor label of this sample is uncertain. This rearrangement joins TRBV18 to TRBJ1-6; 8 bases are shared with TRBD1. The CDR3 reads CASSPLTGEDSPLHF. The CDR3 DNA sequence: TGTGCCAGCTCACCGCTGACAGGGGAGGATTCACCCCTCCACTTT.